What follows is one T cell receptor beta chain and its context. The entry originates in a study of CXCR3-negative and CXCR3-positive naive CD8 T cells. Germline V lookup: CDR1 SSHAT, CDR2 FNYEAQ (reference sequence). The CDR3 sequence is 17 residues long. The TRB cDNA libraries were prepared by 5' RACE with UMI labels. TCRdb re-called the 5' RACE reads; every CDR3 protein appears as one record, without DNA. This table lists tens of thousands of distinct CDR3 sequences. The genes are TRBV7-7 and TRBJ1-1; TCRdb gives TRBD1 as the D gene, but with no DNA this cannot be confirmed. This clonotype originated in a human donor in good health. Some clones in this sample may be carry-over from other donors' samples. Source material: naive CXCR3- CD8+ T cells from blood. Subset indicated: CD45RO-CCR7+CD27+CD95- naive CD8+ T cells lacking CXCR3 (TNR3-). CDR3 sequence: CASSVRDRGLGNTEAFF.